This T cell receptor (beta chain) originates from a study of regulatory T cells in long-lasting Graves disease (dated by TCRdb to the early 2020s). About the study as a whole: Newly diagnosed Graves' disease patients had taken antithyroid drugs for less than 3 months. The study took place in China and was registered as a clinical trial. This study used TCR sequencing and RNA sequencing of peripheral blood to compare persistent Graves' disease patients against newly diagnosed Graves' disease patients. A total of roughly 33 samples underwent TCR sequencing: some 13 from persistent and about 20 from newly diagnosed Graves' disease patients. What the study reported, not specific to this receptor: Patients with persistent disease shared more public clonotypes (about 2,900) than newly diagnosed patients did (more than 900). Peripheral blood alone was examined, since thyroid tissue, which constituted the primary lesion, could not be accessed. Persistent Graves' disease patients showed lower TCR Shannon entropy and fewer highly expanded clones than newly diagnosed patients, suggesting clonal expansion. As a limitation, the authors acknowledged that the small sample size may reduce accuracy. Preferential use of TRBV28, TRBJ1-2 and TRBJ2-5 was observed in persistent disease, whereas TRBV20-1 and TRBJ2-1 were favored in newly diagnosed disease. Sequencing and analysis were limited to the TCR beta chain.

The time point label here, explained by the study, means: newly diagnosed GD, antithyroid drugs for less than 3 months. For both TCR sequencing and RNA sequencing, RNA was extracted from PBMCs using TRIzol. The diagnosis of Graves' disease followed American Thyroid Association guidelines. The patients came from an endocrinology department in Xi'an, China. From each patient, approximately 10 milliliters of peripheral blood was collected into an EDTA anticoagulant tube. PBMCs were isolated by Ficoll Paque Plus density gradient separation without further T cell sorting. An Agilent 2100 Bioanalyzer and agarose gel were used to check RNA quality, while a NanoDrop 2000 measured RNA concentration. Libraries were made using multiplex PCR. Data came from an Illumina HiSeq 4000. To build TCR beta libraries, CDR3 regions were amplified by Arm-PCR using iRepertoire HTBI primers. Before sequencing, the PCR products underwent gel purification. On the study's bioinformatics: Across samples, 62 TRBV and around 15 TRBJ segments were identified and used for gene usage analysis of CDR3 amino acid clonotypes. COPE and FqMerger were used to merge filtered high-quality paired reads into contigs. BLAST was used to align contigs to IMGT TRBV, TRBD and TRBJ reference genes, with CDR3 defined following IMGT. Any clonotype with a frequency above 0.1% was counted as a highly expanded clone. Shannon entropy was used to measure repertoire diversity, and the Gini coefficient was used to measure V-J evenness. A clonotype was considered public if more than one individual shared it. Clones were called with MiXCR by TCRdb after fastp trimmed the public reads at Q25, and only in-frame beta chains were retained. Rows matching on CDR3 protein sequence are summarized as one entry with the most common DNA and genes. None of the V and J calls come from the authors' own analysis; TCRdb made them. The sample yields 200,000 to 250,000 distinct CDR3 sequences; less than 20% were counted once. Clones ranked in the top ten supply over 9.5% of the sample.

CDR1 and CDR2 are read off the germline V gene as SGHRS and YFSETQ. V loses 0 bases at its end and J loses 2 bases; junction bases beyond the gene matches: 4. Reading from cysteine to phenylalanine, the CDR3 counts 15 amino acids. The retained sequence is limited to the CDR3, 45 bases, with the frame set at the first base. This clonotype was counted ten times or more. The antigen this receptor binds is unknown. No much larger clonotype is one base removed from it; base qualities were not supplied. This sample was shared with a second study, whose subject was T cells in Graves' hyperthyroidism and ophthalmopathy. As that second paper reports: Stable Graves' hyperthyroidism was defined as no progression to ophthalmopathy during 18 months of follow-up. The hyperthyroidism patients were between 18 and 65 years old and newly diagnosed, with a disease duration of less than 2 months. The study excluded patients with uncontrolled infections, other autoimmune diseases, pregnancy or lactation. Diagnoses were based on clinical symptoms, serum thyroxine and TRAb, thyroid ultrasound and orbital computed tomography. The first round of RT-PCR for the TCR CDR3 was performed with the HTBI primer set and the Qiagen OneStep RT-PCR kit. Most expanded thyroid clonotypes (frequency above 0.001) were also detected in blood, suggesting blood repertoires may reflect thyroid immune responses. A model built on a 13 V-J signature distinguished ophthalmopathy from stable hyperthyroidism, reaching around 90% sensitivity and around 81% specificity in cross-validation and 80%/75% in testing. In validation, progression to ophthalmopathy was predicted by the model with more than 65% sensitivity and nearly 75% specificity, a median of around 5.9 months before onset. TCR V-J signatures able to tell the groups apart were searched for in a discovery cohort of 95 to 100 patients, of whom fewer than 45 had Graves' ophthalmopathy and under 65 had stable Graves' hyperthyroidism. Prospective prediction of ophthalmopathy was tested in an independent validation cohort consisting of 18 to 20 hyperthyroidism patients and some 15 patients who later progressed to ophthalmopathy. For training and testing, the roughly 97 patients in the discovery cohort were randomly divided in a 7:3 ratio. The study also compared thyroid tissue and blood T-cell repertoires from 6 or 7 Graves' hyperthyroidism patients. After sampling, hyperthyroidism patients received methimazole starting at 30 mg daily, and ophthalmopathy patients received high-dose intravenous methylprednisolone. A second multiplex PCR round built the libraries, followed by size selection and purification. Libraries were sequenced paired-end with 100 bp reads on an Illumina HiSeq2000. Raw data were processed with SOAPnuke, discarding reads with adapters, uncalled bases, mean Phred below 15, or no exact constant-primer or identifier match. High-quality paired reads were merged using COPE v1.2.5, and each unique nucleotide sequence was defined as a clonotype. MiTCR v1.1 was used to align clonotypes to the IMGT TRBV, TRBD and TRBJ reference segments. The analysis was restricted to V-J combinations with a frequency above 0.0001, which together covered approximately 99% of the repertoires. The TCS score was defined as the ratio of F50 (clonal expansion) to E x V (chaos), calculated using BLOSUM62-based TCRdist between CDR3 peptides within each V-J. Welch's t-statistics and random forest reduced roughly 540 V-J features to 13, which were used in a naive Bayes classifier (R e1071). Sample size was not statistically predetermined, and blinding of investigators to group allocation was not performed. According to the paper, TCR Vbeta CDR3 sequencing was carried out on around 140 peripheral blood samples, which came from approximately 43 ophthalmopathy, around 75 hyperthyroidism and some 17 progressor patients.

The TCR comes from a woman in her twenties or thirties with Graves disease. Donor details come from another sample of the same person, matched by shared clones. The chain couples TRBV5-1 to TRBJ2-7; TRBD1 agrees with 8 junctional bases. Sample: peripheral blood mononuclear cells (PBMCs), taken at new diagnosis, from a patient treated with antithyroid drugs. The DNA sequence reads TGCGCCAGCAGCTTGGTCGGACAGGGACCCTACGAGCAGTACTTC. This yields the protein CASSLVGQGPYEQYF.